A selection of T cell receptor beta chains follows, all from one sample in a study of blood T cell repertoires in COVID-19. The data were produced by immunoSEQ multiplex PCR, yet TCRdb's version contains in-frame clones alone and is incomplete. The repertoire holds 100,000 or so clones, with 86% as singletons. The sequenced sample was PBMCs or T cells enriched from blood (not recorded which). These receptors originate from a woman between 45 and 65 years old who had recovered from COVID-19. CDR3s include the opening cysteine and the closing phenylalanine or tryptophan. The order of the fields is clone size, J gene, D gene, V gene, CDR3 protein, CDR3 DNA. A D gene is named only where the DNA matches it firmly. A row's size may be missing; if present it is once, few, many or a size class.

>-|TRBJ2-5|-|TRBV12-3/TRBV12-4
CASSREETQYF
TGTGCCAGCAGCCGTGAGGAGACCCAGTACTTC
>-|TRBJ2-1|TRBD2|TRBV5-1
CASSFLAGVGYNEQFF
TGCGCCAGCAGCTTCTTAGCGGGAGTAGGCTACAATGAGCAGTTCTTC
>-|TRBJ2-4|-|TRBV12-3/TRBV12-4
CASSLEEEDIQYF
TGTGCCAGCAGTTTGGAAGAGGAGGACATTCAGTACTTC
>-|TRBJ1-2|-|TRBV4-1
CASSLDSNYGYTF
TGCGCCAGCAGCCTAGACAGTAACTATGGCTACACCTTC
>-|TRBJ1-6|-|TRBV2
CASARQTNSPLHF
TGTGCCAGCGCGAGACAGACAAATTCACCCCTCCACTTT
>-|TRBJ2-7|TRBD2|TRBV6-5
CASSYRTSGTYEQYF
TGTGCCAGCAGTTACCGGACTAGCGGGACCTACGAGCAGTACTTC
>-|TRBJ1-2|-|TRBV6-5
CASRSPGLNYGYTF
TGTGCCAGCAGAAGCCCGGGACTGAACTATGGCTACACCTTC
>-|TRBJ2-2|-|TRBV7-9
CASSLGLSVGELFF
TGTGCCAGCAGCTTAGGGTTAAGCGTCGGGGAGCTGTTTTTT
>-|TRBJ1-1|-|TRBV25-1
CASSVGVDTEAFF
TGTGCCAGCAGTGTCGGGGTGGACACTGAAGCTTTCTTT
>-|TRBJ1-1|-|TRBV9
CASSVVGTAIVSEAFF
TGTGCCAGCAGCGTAGTGGGGACTGCCATCGTTTCTGAAGCTTTCTTT
>-|TRBJ1-1|TRBD1|TRBV5-8
CASSPTGTGGLTEAFF
TGTGCCAGCAGCCCGACCGGGACAGGGGGCCTCACTGAAGCTTTCTTT
>-|TRBJ2-1|TRBD2|TRBV7-9
CASSLVSGVYEQFF
TGTGCCAGCAGCTTAGTAAGCGGGGTATATGAGCAGTTCTTC
>-|TRBJ2-6|TRBD2|TRBV18
CASSPGTSGGANVLTF
TGTGCCAGCTCACCCGGGACTAGCGGGGGGGCCAACGTCCTGACTTTC
>-|TRBJ1-5|-|TRBV28
CASSPHRGNQPQHF
TGTGCCAGCAGTCCCCACAGGGGCAATCAGCCCCAGCATTTT
>-|TRBJ1-6|TRBD1|TRBV27
CASSFRPGQGPNSPLHF
TGTGCCAGCAGTTTTCGGCCCGGACAGGGGCCAAATTCACCCCTCCACTTT
>-|TRBJ2-2|-|TRBV7-6
CASSSRTSGELFF
TGTGCCAGCAGCTCCCGAACTAGCGGGGAGCTGTTTTTT
>-|TRBJ2-3|-|TRBV30
CAWCGGSTDTQYF
TGTGCCTGGTGTGGCGGTAGCACAGATACGCAGTATTTT
>-|TRBJ1-2|-|TRBV11-1
CASSLERENYGYTF
TGTGCCAGCAGCCTCGAGCGGGAGAACTATGGCTACACCTTC
>-|TRBJ2-5|-|TRBV11-1
CASSPLRGGSETQYF
TGTGCCAGCAGCCCTTTGAGGGGGGGGTCGGAGACCCAGTACTTC
>-|TRBJ2-7|-|TRBV16
CASSQSVTDGYYEQYF
TGTGCCAGCAGCCAATCCGTGACAGACGGGTACTACGAGCAGTACTTC
>-|TRBJ2-7|-|TRBV7-2
CASSINAKSGGAYGEQYF
TGTGCCAGCAGCATAAATGCTAAAAGTGGGGGGGCTTATGGCGAGCAGTACTTC
>-|TRBJ1-3|TRBD1|TRBV20-1
CSASMTGGGNTIYF
TGCAGTGCTAGTATGACAGGGGGCGGAAACACCATATATTTT
>-|TRBJ2-7|-|TRBV4-2
CASSQDLAGAILTYEQYF
TGTGCCAGCAGCCAAGATTTAGCAGGGGCGATTCTCACCTACGAGCAGTACTTC
>few|TRBJ2-1|-|TRBV7-2
CASSLSTGSSYNEQFF
TGTGCCAGCAGCCTCAGCACGGGGAGCTCCTACAATGAGCAGTTCTTC
>-|TRBJ2-1|-|TRBV15
CATSRAPNFENSYNEQFF
TGTGCCACCAGCAGAGCCCCGAACTTTGAAAATTCCTACAATGAGCAGTTCTTC
>-|TRBJ1-5|TRBD1|TRBV24-1
CATSDDRQGIGNQPQHF
TGTGCCACCAGTGATGACAGACAGGGTATAGGCAATCAGCCCCAGCATTTT
>-|TRBJ2-7|-|TRBV7-3
CASSLQGGSYEQYF
TGTGCCAGCAGCCTACAGGGCGGTTCCTACGAGCAGTACTTC
>-|TRBJ2-7|TRBD2|TRBV27
CASSLKASGSYEQYF
TGTGCCAGCAGTTTAAAGGCTAGCGGGTCCTACGAGCAGTACTTC
>-|TRBJ2-3|TRBD2|TRBV7-9
CASSASGGVTDTQYF
TGTGCCAGCAGCGCTAGCGGGGGCGTCACAGATACGCAGTATTTT
>-|TRBJ2-7|-|TRBV15
CATSREAVSYEQYF
TGTGCCACCAGCAGAGAAGCGGTCTCCTACGAGCAGTACTTC
>-|TRBJ1-4|-|TRBV12-3/TRBV12-4
CASSFRGAEKLFF
TGTGCCAGCAGTTTTCGGGGGGCAGAAAAACTGTTTTTT
>-|TRBJ2-1|-|TRBV7-9
CASSSPGVSYNEQFF
TGTGCCAGCAGCTCCCCGGGGGTTTCCTACAATGAGCAGTTCTTC
>-|TRBJ2-1|TRBD2|TRBV19
CASSALGTSGSSYNEQFF
TGTGCCAGTAGTGCACTTGGGACTAGCGGGAGCTCCTACAATGAGCAGTTCTTC
>once|TRBJ2-7|-|TRBV27
CASSVEFSGAYEQYF
TGTGCCAGCAGTGTAGAGTTCTCAGGGGCCTACGAGCAGTACTTC
>-|TRBJ1-1|-|TRBV18
CASSPTLNREIEAFF
TGTGCCAGCTCACCAACACTAAACAGGGAGATTGAAGCTTTCTTT
>-|TRBJ2-5|-|TRBV3-1/TRBV3-2
CASSQGAETQYF
TGTGCCAGCAGCCAAGGGGCAGAGACCCAGTACTTC
>-|TRBJ2-7|TRBD2|TRBV5-4
CASSLGGAGGSYEQYF
TGTGCCAGCAGCTTGGGTGGCGCGGGGGGATCCTACGAGCAGTACTTC
>-|TRBJ2-3|TRBD2|TRBV2
CASSQGSGGTSDTQYF
TGTGCCAGCAGCCAGGGGAGCGGGGGGACCTCCGATACGCAGTATTTT
>-|TRBJ2-6|-|TRBV9
CASSVASAQSRGANVLTF
TGTGCCAGCAGCGTGGCTAGCGCCCAGTCGCGTGGGGCCAACGTCCTGACTTTC
>-|TRBJ2-7|-|TRBV21-1
CASSKRDRVGYEQYF
TGTGCCAGCAGCAAACGGGACAGGGTGGGCTACGAGCAGTACTTC
>-|TRBJ2-1|TRBD2|TRBV18
CASTSGRVNEQFF
TGTGCCAGCACGAGCGGGAGAGTAAATGAGCAGTTCTTC
>-|TRBJ1-6|-|TRBV10-2
CASGGGSPHQDSPLHF
TGCGCCAGTGGGGGAGGCAGCCCTCACCAGGATTCACCCCTCCACTTT
>-|TRBJ2-1|-|TRBV15
CATRGGTGTVYNEQFF
TGTGCCACCAGGGGTGGGACCGGGACTGTATACAATGAGCAGTTCTTC
>-|TRBJ2-5|TRBD2|TRBV7-8
CASSLRGGLAGRETQYF
TGTGCCAGCAGCTTAAGGGGGGGACTAGCGGGACGGGAGACCCAGTACTTC
>-|TRBJ1-2|TRBD1|TRBV19
CASRTPDRDDGYTF
TGTGCCAGTAGGACCCCAGACAGGGACGATGGCTACACCTTC
>-|TRBJ2-5|TRBD1|TRBV14
CASSHSGTGYRETQYF
TGTGCCAGCAGCCATTCCGGGACAGGTTATCGAGAGACCCAGTACTTC
>-|TRBJ2-1|TRBD2|TRBV30
CAWSKGLPHNEQFF
TGTGCCTGGAGTAAGGGACTACCTCACAATGAGCAGTTCTTC
>-|TRBJ2-7|TRBD2|TRBV7-2
CASSVGTSGRAGEQYF
TGTGCCAGCAGCGTTGGGACTAGCGGGAGGGCCGGCGAGCAGTACTTC
>-|TRBJ2-2|TRBD2|TRBV2
CASSFSGGGTGELFF
TGTGCCAGCAGCTTTAGCGGGGGGGGGACCGGGGAGCTGTTTTTT
>-|TRBJ2-5|-|TRBV5-6
CASSLEGSGRETQYF
TGTGCCAGCAGCTTAGAGGGCAGCGGTCGAGAGACCCAGTACTTC
>-|TRBJ1-6|TRBD1|TRBV2
CASRRRTGGEWNSPLHF
TGTGCCAGCAGGAGGAGAACAGGGGGCGAGTGGAATTCACCCCTCCACTTT
>-|TRBJ2-7|-|TRBV30
CAWSVGGDLDYEQYF
TGTGCCTGGAGTGTAGGAGGGGACCTCGACTACGAGCAGTACTTC
>-|TRBJ1-1|-|TRBV19
CASISRVEAFF
TGTGCCAGTATTTCGAGGGTTGAAGCTTTCTTT
>-|TRBJ2-5|TRBD2|TRBV5-4
CASRQRGALTQYF
TGTGCCAGCAGGCAGCGGGGGGCCCTGACCCAGTACTTC
>-|TRBJ2-4|TRBD1|TRBV28
CASSSYRGGAAKNIQYF
TGTGCCAGCAGTTCTTACAGGGGTGGTGCTGCCAAAAACATTCAGTACTTC
>-|TRBJ2-2|-|TRBV27
CASRLRGTGELFF
TGTGCCAGCAGGTTAAGGGGGACCGGGGAGCTGTTTTTT
>-|TRBJ2-5|TRBD1|TRBV28
CASNRDRAETQYF
TGTGCCAGCAACCGGGACAGGGCTGAGACCCAGTACTTC